Reported below is one TCR beta chain. The antigen it binds to is not known. The record has no base qualities; no much larger clone is one base away. At one collaborating source in Seattle, patients were enrolled during active infection and were followed longitudinally through the course of disease. Collaborating institutions collected whole blood in K2EDTA tubes following their own protocols. For TCRbeta analysis, collaborator samples were shipped as frozen whole blood, as isolated PBMCs, or as DNA extracted from either sample type. The data originate from a study of blood T cell repertoires in COVID-19 (dated by TCRdb to 2018 to 2021). Describing the broader study: Collaborator samples came from the United States, Italy and Spain and covered acute and convalescent phases of COVID-19. Deeply sampled blood TCRbeta repertoires from subjects exposed to, actively infected with, or recovered from COVID-19 were included in the dataset. The repertoires were released in a freely available public database meant as a resource for research on the immune response to SARS-CoV-2. The material from the prospective study consisted of cDNA or gDNA derived from T cells, B-cell-depleted T cells, or PBMCs. Where available, HLA class I and class II types were obtained from metadata supplied by the sample provider rather than from assay-based typing. Sample metadata almost always included a de-identified subject ID, COVID-19 status, age in years and sex. The samples were drawn from two sources: the first 160 participants of the ongoing ImmuneRACE study, and 950 to 1,500 subjects contributed by 6 global collaborators. What the work shows at the level of the full study, not this receptor alone: Clinical and demographic metadata were provided uncurated, with the amount varying by source and participant.

CDR1 LGHNT and CDR2 FRNRAP were looked up in the germline V gene. Trimming removed 5 bases from V and 6 bases from J, leaving 20 bases between the germline ends. Counted from cysteine to phenylalanine, this CDR3 has 16 amino acids. Left in the record is the CDR3 DNA by itself, 48 bases read in frame from the first base. TCRbeta CDR3 regions were amplified from genomic DNA by means of the immunoSEQ Assay, a bias-controlled multiplex PCR. The authors processed their data as follows. Within the assay, amplification of reference gene primers was used to estimate how many nucleated cells each sample contained. Sequence reads were collapsed and filtered to measure the absolute abundance of every unique TCRbeta CDR3 rearrangement. Productive Simpson clonality was computed per sample as the square root of Simpson's diversity index over productive rearrangements. TCRdb carries this immuneACCESS record with in-frame sequences only. Its versions omit some clonotypes, under half of them owing to an unresolved V gene in the studies checked, with the rest unexplained. V, J and clone size are taken as reported in that table, and D and trimming were inferred from the DNA itself. This sample lists under 95,000 clones; roughly 88% were detected once. The ten largest clones represent 2.5% to 3.5% of the sample.

The sequenced sample was peripheral blood. The chain links TRBV12-5 with TRBJ1-5; no D gene call is confident. This TCR was recovered from a woman of 80 years or more with COVID-19, enrolled during active disease. The CDR3 region has the sequence CASGPPGSSEGQPQHF. In nucleotides, the sequence is TGTGCTAGTGGTCCCCCCGGGTCCTCGGAGGGTCAGCCCCAGCATTTT.